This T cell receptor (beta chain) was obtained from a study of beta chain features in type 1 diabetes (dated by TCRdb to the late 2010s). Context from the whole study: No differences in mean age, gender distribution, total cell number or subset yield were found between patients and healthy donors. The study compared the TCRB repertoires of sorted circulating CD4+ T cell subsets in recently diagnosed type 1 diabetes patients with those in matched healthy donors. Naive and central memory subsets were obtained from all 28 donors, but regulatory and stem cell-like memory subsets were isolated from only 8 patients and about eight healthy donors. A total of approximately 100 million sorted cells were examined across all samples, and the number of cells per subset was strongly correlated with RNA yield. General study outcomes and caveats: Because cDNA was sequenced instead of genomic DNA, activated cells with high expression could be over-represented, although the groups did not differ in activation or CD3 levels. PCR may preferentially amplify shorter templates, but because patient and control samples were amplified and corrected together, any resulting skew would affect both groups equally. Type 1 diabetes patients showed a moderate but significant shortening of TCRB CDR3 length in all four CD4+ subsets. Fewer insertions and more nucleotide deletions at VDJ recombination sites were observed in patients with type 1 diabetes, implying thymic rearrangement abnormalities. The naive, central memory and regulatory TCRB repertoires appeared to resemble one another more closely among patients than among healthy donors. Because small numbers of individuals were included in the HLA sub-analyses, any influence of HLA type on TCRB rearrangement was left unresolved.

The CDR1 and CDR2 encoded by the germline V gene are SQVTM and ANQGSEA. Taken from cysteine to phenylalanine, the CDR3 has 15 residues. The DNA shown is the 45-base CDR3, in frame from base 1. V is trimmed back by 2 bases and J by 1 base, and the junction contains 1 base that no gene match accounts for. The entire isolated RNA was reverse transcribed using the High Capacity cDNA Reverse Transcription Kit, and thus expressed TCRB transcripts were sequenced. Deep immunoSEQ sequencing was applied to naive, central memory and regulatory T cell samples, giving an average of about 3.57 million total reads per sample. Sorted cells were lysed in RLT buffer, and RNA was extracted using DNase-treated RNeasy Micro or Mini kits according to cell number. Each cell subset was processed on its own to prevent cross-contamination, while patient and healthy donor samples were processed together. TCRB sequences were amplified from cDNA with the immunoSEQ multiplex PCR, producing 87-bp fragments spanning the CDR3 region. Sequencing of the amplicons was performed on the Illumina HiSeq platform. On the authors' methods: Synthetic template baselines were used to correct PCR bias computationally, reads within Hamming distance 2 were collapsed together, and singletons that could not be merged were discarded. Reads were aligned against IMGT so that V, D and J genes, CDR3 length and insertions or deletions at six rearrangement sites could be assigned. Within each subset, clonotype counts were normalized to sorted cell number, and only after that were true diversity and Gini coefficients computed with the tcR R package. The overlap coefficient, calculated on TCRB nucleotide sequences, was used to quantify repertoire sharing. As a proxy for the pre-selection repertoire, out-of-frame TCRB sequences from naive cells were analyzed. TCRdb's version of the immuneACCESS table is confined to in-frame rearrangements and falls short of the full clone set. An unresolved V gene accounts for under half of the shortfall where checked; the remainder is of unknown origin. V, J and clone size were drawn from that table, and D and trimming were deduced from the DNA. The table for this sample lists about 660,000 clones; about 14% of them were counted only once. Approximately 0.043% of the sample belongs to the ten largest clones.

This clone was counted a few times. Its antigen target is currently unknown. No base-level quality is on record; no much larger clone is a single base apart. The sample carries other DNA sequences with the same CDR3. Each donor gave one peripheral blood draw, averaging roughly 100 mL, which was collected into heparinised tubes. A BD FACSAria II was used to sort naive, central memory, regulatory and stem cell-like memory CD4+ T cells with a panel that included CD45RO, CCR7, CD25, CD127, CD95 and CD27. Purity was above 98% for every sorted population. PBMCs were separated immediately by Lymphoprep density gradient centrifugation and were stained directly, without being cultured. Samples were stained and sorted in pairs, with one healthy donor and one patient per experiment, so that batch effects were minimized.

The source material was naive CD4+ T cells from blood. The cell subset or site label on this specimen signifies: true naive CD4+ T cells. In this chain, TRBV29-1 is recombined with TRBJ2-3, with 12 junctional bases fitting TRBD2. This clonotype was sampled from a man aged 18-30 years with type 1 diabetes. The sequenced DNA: TGCAGCGTTGAAAGACTAGCGGGGGGCACAGATACGCAGTATTTT. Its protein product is CSVERLAGGTDTQYF.